This T cell receptor (beta chain) stems from a study of T cells in Graves' hyperthyroidism and ophthalmopathy. For the study at large: Peripheral blood samples were taken at initial diagnosis, prior to any treatment.

The source material, RNA transcripts, was used to amplify TCR beta CDR3 regions. A first-round RT-PCR of the TCR CDR3 used the HTBI primer set. TCRdb re-called the multiplex PCR reads through MiXCR, storing one row per CDR3 protein. The profile shows approximately 330,000 distinct CDR3 sequences, around 15% of them singletons. Ten or more counts support this clonotype. This TCR was recovered from a woman aged 40 to 49 with Graves' ophthalmopathy. Sequenced: blood.

The CDR3 DNA is TGTGCCAGCAGACCAGGGGGCGGCACTGAAGCTTTCTTT. This gives the protein CASRPGGGTEAFF. The chain is built from TRBV7-2 and TRBJ1-1; 8 bases are shared with TRBD1. Trimming at V came to 6 bases and at J to 4 bases, leaving 4 bases not matched to a gene. Germline CDR1 reads SGHTA; CDR2 reads FQGNSA. The CDR3 extends over 13 amino acids.